This T cell receptor beta chain stems from a study of T cell repertoires in cytomegalovirus infection. About the study: Public TCR beta signatures were indicative of both CMV infection and a matching HLA type.

Notes on this clonotype: What it binds is not known.

This CDR3 is built from 15 residues. The ends were cut back, 4 bases at V and 5 bases at J, with 17 bases in the middle. Germline V gives CDR1 SGHTA, CDR2 FQGNSA. Whole-study results and caveats: Cumulative frequency of public TCR beta families picked out carriers of CMV plus the relevant HLA. Clonotypes of TCR beta that were HLA-C-restricted and CMV-specific dominated the ex vivo response.

Each CDR3 protein is one row after TCRdb ran MiXCR on the reads. The sample holds around 490,000 distinct CDR3 sequences, 26% seen once. V and J are TRBV7-2 and TRBJ1-1; D unclear. This TCR was recovered from a human donor in good health (CMV status not recorded). Some clones in this sample may be carry-over from other donors' samples. Sequencing input: PBMCs. The CDR3 here is CASSYQDGGWTEAFF. The CDR3, as DNA: TGTGCCAGCAGCTACCAAGATGGAGGATGGACTGAAGCTTTCTTT.